This T cell receptor beta chain came from a study of CD8+CD57+ T cells in acquired aplastic anemia. Study-wide context: Sorted CD4+ plus CD8+ cells gave DNA averaging roughly 3 ug. In CD4+ cells, healthy donors produced an average of approximately 9.9 million reads.

Genomic DNA was employed as the template in profiling TCR beta VDJ and CDR3. MiXCR, applied by TCRdb to the reads, yields one record per CDR3 protein. The table lists around 150,000 distinct CDR3 sequences, around 45% of them singletons, with about 1.1% in the top ten. There are many counts of this clonotype. Its antigen is undetermined. Points from the study as a whole: A significant difference in CD8+ Simpson's diversity between patients and controls was not found. In common between the patients and the controls were around 29 CD8+ CDR3 sequences.

V dropped 5 bases and J dropped 1 base, with 9 bases sitting between them. The CDR3 consists of 15 residues. Germline CDR1 LGHNT, CDR2 FRNRAP. Sequencing was done on a sample of sorted CD4+, CD8+, or CD8+CD57+ T cells (not recorded which) from PBMCs. This clonotype was sampled from a human donor in good health. V is TRBV12-5 and J is TRBJ2-6; the D gene is possibly TRBD2 (6 bases). CDR3 protein: CASGGGLSGANVLTF. Here the CDR3 DNA reads TGTGCTAGTGGTGGAGGGTTATCTGGGGCCAACGTCCTGACTTTC.